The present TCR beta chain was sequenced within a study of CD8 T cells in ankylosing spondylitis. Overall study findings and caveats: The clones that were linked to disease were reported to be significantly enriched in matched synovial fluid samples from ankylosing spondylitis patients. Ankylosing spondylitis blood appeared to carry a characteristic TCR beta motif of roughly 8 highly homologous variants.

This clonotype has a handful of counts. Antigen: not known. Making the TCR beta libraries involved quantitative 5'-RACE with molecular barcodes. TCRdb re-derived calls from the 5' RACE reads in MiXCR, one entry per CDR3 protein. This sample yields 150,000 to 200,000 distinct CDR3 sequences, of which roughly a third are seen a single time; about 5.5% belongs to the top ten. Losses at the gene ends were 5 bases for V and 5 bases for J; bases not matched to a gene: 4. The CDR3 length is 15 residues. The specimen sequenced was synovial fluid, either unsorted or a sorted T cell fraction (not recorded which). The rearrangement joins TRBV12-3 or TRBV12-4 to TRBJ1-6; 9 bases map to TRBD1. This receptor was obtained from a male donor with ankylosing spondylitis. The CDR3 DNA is TGTGCCAGCAGTCTGGGACAGGGAAATAATTCACCCCTCCACTTT. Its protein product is CASSLGQGNNSPLHF.